This TCR beta chain comes out of a study of shared clonotypes between healthy human individuals. The CDR3 contains 11 residues. Germline V gene sequence: CDR1 SEHNR, CDR2 FQNEAQ (reference sequence). With 5 bases removed from V and 2 bases from J, the gap between germline ends came to 4 bases. This clone has just one count. Other DNA sequences in the sample encode the same CDR3. Generated by immunoSEQ multiplex PCR, the TCRdb table keeps only in-frame clones and is missing some. The sample has about 2.1 million clones, 85% to 95% seen once; the top ten hold over 1.5%. Naive-designated CD8 cells lacked CD45RO, were positively enriched for CCR7, and omitted terminally differentiated effector memory CD45RA+ cells.

Input material: naive CD8+ T cells from PBMCs. The J gene is TRBJ2-7, the V gene TRBV7-9; D call uncertain. This TCR derives from a man between 18 and 29 years old in good health. Some clones in this sample may be carry-over from other donors' samples. This CDR3 reads CASSGTYEQYF. CDR3 sequence (DNA): TGTGCCAGCAGCGGGACCTACGAGCAGTACTTC.